This TCR beta chain was observed in a study of blood T cell repertoires in COVID-19. Study-wide context: The samples span acute and convalescent COVID-19 from the United States, Italy and Spain. Nucleic acid was either cDNA or gDNA, and it came from T cells, B-cell-depleted T cells, or PBMCs.

Details on this clone: The identical CDR3 is also encoded by other nucleotide sequences in the sample.

The table came from immunoSEQ multiplex PCR; TCRdb's copy has only in-frame clones and leaves some out. The repertoire holds tens of thousands of clones, with approximately 86% as singletons. The V end was cut by 2 bases, the J end by 1 base, with 10 bases between. This CDR3 is 15 amino acids long. Looked up from germline, CDR1 is SGDLS and CDR2 is YYNGEE. The V and J genes are TRBV9 and TRBJ2-1; D might be TRBD2 (6 bases). The receptor was derived from a man aged 55 to 70 with acute or convalescent COVID-19. The specimen was peripheral blood. The CDR3 DNA reads as TGTGCCAGCAGCGTTTCCGGGAGTTCCTACAATGAGCAGTTCTTC. Translated, it gives CASSVSGSSYNEQFF.